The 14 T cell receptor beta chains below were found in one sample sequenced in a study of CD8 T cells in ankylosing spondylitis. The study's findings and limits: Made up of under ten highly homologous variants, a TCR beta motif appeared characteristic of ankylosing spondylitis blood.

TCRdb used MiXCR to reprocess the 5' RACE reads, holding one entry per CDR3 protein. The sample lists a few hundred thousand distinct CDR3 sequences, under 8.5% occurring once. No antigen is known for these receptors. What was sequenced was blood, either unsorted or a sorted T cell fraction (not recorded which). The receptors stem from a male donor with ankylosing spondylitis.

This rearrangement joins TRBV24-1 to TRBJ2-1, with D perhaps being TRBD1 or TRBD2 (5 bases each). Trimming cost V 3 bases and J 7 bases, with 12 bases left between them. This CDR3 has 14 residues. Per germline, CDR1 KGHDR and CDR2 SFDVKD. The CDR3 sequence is CATSDGRGGNEQFF. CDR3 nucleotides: TGTGCCACCAGTGATGGCCGTGGGGGAAATGAGCAGTTCTTC.

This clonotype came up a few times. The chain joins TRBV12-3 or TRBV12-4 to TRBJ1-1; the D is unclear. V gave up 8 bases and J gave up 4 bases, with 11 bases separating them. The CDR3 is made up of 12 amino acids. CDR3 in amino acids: CASLPSGTEAFF. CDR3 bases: TGTGCCAGCTTACCCTCCGGCACTGAAGCTTTCTTT.

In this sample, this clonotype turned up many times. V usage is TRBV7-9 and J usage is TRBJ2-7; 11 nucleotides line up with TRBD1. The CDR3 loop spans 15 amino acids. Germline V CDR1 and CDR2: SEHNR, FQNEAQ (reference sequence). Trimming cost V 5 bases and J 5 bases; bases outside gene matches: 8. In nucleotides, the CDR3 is TGTGCCAGCAGCCCGGGACAGGGGGGTCGGCACGAGCAGTACTTC. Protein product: CASSPGQGGRHEQYF.

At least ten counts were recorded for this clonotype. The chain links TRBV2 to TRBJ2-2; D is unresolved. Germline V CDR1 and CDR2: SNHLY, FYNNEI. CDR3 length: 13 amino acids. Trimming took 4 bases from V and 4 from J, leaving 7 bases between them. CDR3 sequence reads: CASSGRGTGELFF. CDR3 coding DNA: TGTGCCAGCAGTGGGCGCGGCACCGGGGAGCTGTTTTTT.

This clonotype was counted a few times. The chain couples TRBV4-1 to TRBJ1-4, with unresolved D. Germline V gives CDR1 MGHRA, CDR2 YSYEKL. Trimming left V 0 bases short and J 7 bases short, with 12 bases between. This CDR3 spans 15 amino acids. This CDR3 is CASSQDGGFSEKLFF. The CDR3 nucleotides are TGCGCCAGCAGCCAAGATGGCGGGTTTAGTGAAAAACTGTTTTTT.

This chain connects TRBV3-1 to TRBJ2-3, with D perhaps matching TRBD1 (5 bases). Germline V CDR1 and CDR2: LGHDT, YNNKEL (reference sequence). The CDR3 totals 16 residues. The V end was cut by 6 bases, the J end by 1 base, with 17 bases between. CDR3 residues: CASRPNRIGGTDTQYF. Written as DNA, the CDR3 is TGTGCCAGCAGGCCAAACCGAATAGGGGGCACAGATACGCAGTATTTT.

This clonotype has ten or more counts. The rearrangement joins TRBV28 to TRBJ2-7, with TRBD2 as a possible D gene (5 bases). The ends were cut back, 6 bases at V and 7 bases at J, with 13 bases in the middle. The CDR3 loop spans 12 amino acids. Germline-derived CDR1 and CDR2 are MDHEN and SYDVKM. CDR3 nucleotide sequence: TGTGCCAGCAGCCTCCCTACGGGGGAGCAGTACTTC. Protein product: CASSLPTGEQYF.

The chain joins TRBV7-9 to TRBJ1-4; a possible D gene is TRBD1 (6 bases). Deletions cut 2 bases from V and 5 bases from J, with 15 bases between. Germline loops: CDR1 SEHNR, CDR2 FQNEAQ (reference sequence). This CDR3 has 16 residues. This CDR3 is CASSLLPGQINEKLFF. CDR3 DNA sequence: TGTGCCAGCAGCTTACTACCTGGACAGATAAATGAAAAACTGTTTTTT.

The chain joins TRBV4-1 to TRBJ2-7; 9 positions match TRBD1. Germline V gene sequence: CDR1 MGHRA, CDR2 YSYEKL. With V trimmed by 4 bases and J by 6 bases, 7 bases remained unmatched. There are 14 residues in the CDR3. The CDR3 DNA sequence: TGCGCCAGCAGCCGATCCGGGACAGGGAGCGAGCAGTACTTC. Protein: CASSRSGTGSEQYF.

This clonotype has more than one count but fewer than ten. CDR3: CSARARLGQLYGYTF. In DNA form, the CDR3 reads TGCAGTGCTAGGGCTCGTTTGGGGCAGCTCTATGGCTACACCTTC. The V call is TRBV20-1, the J call TRBJ1-2, with D maybe TRBD1 (5 bases). Trimming took 3 bases from V and 4 from J, leaving 18 bases between them. The CDR3 extends over 15 amino acids. Germline V gene sequence: CDR1 DFQATT, CDR2 SNEGSKA (reference sequence).

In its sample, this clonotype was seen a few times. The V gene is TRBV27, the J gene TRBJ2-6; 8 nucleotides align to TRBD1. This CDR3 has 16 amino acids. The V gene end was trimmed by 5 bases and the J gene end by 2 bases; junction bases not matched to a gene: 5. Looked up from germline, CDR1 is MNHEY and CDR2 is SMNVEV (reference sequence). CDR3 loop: CASSANRGAGANVLTF. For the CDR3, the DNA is TGTGCCAGCAGTGCAAACAGGGGGGCTGGGGCCAACGTCCTGACTTTC.

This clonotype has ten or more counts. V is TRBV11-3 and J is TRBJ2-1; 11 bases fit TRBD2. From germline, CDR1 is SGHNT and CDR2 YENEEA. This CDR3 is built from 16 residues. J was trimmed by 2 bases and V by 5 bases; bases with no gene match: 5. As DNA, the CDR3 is TGTGCCAGCAGCAGCAATAGCGGGAGGGCCTACAATGAGCAGTTCTTC. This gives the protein CASSSNSGRAYNEQFF.

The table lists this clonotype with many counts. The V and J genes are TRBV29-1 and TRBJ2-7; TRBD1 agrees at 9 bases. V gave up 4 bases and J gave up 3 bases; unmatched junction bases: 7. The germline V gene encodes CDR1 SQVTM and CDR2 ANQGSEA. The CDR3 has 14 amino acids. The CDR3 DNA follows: TGCAGCGTTGGAGGGACAGGGAAAGGCTACGAGCAGTACTTC. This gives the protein CSVGGTGKGYEQYF.

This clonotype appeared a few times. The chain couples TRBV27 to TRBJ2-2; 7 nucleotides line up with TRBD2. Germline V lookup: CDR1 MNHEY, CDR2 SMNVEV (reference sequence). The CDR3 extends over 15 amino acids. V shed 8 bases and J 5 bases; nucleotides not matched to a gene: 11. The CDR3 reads CASHPEWGGTGELFF. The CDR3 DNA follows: TGTGCCAGCCACCCCGAGTGGGGAGGGACCGGGGAGCTGTTTTTT.